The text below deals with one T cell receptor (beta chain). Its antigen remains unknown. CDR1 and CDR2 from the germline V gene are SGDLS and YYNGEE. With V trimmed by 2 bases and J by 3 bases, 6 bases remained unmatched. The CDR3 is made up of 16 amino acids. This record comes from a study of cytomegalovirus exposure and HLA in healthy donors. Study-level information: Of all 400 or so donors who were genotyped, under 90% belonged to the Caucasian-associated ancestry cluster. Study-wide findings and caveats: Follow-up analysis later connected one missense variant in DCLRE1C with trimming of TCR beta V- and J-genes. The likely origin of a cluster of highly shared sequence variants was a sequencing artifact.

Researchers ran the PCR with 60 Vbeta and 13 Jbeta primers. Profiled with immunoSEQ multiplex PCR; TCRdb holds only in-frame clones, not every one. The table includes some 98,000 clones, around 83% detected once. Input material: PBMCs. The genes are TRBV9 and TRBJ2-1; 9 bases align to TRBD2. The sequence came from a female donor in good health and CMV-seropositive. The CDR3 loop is CASSVSGGLDYNEQFF. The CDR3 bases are TGTGCCAGCAGCGTTAGCGGGGGCCTAGACTACAATGAGCAGTTCTTC.